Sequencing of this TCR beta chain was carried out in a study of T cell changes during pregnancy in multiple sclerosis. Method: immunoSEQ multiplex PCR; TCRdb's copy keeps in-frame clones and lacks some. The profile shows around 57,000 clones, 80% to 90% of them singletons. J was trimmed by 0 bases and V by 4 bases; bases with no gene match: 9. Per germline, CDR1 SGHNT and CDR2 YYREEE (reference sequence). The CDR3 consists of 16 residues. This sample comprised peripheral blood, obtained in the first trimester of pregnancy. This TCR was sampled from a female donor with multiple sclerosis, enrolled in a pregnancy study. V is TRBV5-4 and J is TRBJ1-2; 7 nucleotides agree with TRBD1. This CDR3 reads CASSPTRGYTNYGYTF. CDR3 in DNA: TGTGCCAGCAGCCCTACCAGGGGGTATACTAACTATGGCTACACCTTC.